This TCR beta chain was recovered during a study of T-cell reconstitution after alpha-beta-depleted transplantation in children. Study-wide results and limits: Some patients owed their high day-60 TCRbeta diversity to surviving recipient T cells and thymic progenitors. Expanded clones from the graft, numbering several hundred, reportedly supplied alpha-beta T cells about two months after transplant.

Trimming cost V 3 bases and J 0 bases, with 15 bases left between them. CDR3 length: 17 residues. The V gene's germline CDR1 is DFQATT and CDR2 SNEGSKA (reference sequence). Unique molecular identifiers featured in how the TCRbeta library was prepared. TCRdb fed the PCR reads into MiXCR, producing one record per CDR3 protein. The table lists fewer than 450,000 distinct CDR3 sequences, about 17% of them singletons. The sample holds a few counts of this clonotype. As yet, its antigen is unknown. The specimen was PBMCs, mostly from graft donor cells, collected 360 days after TCRalphabeta/CD19-depleted stem cell transplant. The V and J genes are TRBV20-1 and TRBJ2-6; D uncertain. The origin of this receptor is a male patient under 10 years old who had a stem cell transplant for acute lymphoblastic leukemia, so the T cells may come from the graft donor. CDR3 region: CSASGSRSYSGANVLTF. The CDR3 DNA reads TGCAGTGCTAGCGGATCAAGATCTTACTCTGGGGCCAACGTCCTGACTTTC.